Listed below are T cell receptor beta chains from one sample, sequenced in a study of response to subunit inactivated influenza vaccine. One entry per CDR3 protein, called by TCRdb with MiXCR from the RT-PCR reads. The table shows roughly 700,000 distinct CDR3 sequences, with more than 11% occurring only once. Sequenced material: PBMCs from blood, taken roughly 15 days before vaccination. The receptors come from a man aged 50-59 years who received an inactivated influenza vaccine. The CDR3 runs from the conserved cysteine through the conserved F or W. A D gene is named only where the DNA matches it firmly. The listing skips clone size in some rows; elsewhere it reads once, few, many or a size class.

abundance | j_gene | v_gene | d_gene | CDR3nt | CDR3aa
NA | TRBJ2-7 | TRBV6-2/TRBV6-3 | NA | TGTGCCAGCAGTTACTATCTGAGTTGGGGGCATTACGAGCAGTACTTC | CASSYYLSWGHYEQYF
NA | TRBJ1-1 | TRBV28 | NA | TGTGCCAGCCGGGTGGGGGGCAGGGCTGAAGCTTTCTTT | CASRVGGRAEAFF
NA | TRBJ2-3 | TRBV20-1 | NA | TGCAGTGCTAGACTAGCGTCTAGCACAGATACGCAGTATTTT | CSARLASSTDTQYF
few | TRBJ2-5 | TRBV3-1 | TRBD1 | TGTGCCAGCGGGGACAGGGCTGAGACCCAGTACTTC | CASGDRAETQYF
NA | TRBJ2-7 | TRBV6-5 | NA | TGTGCCAGCAGTTACCTGCCGGGACTGGGAATGAACGAGCAGTACTTC | CASSYLPGLGMNEQYF
NA | TRBJ2-1 | TRBV7-3 | TRBD2 | TGTGCCAGCAGCTTACAGGGACTAGCGGGAGTGGATGAGCAGTTCTTC | CASSLQGLAGVDEQFF
few | TRBJ2-7 | TRBV6-1 | TRBD2 | TGTGCCAGCAGGAGAGGACTAGCGGGCGACGAGCAGTACTTC | CASRRGLAGDEQYF
few | TRBJ1-4 | TRBV5-1 | NA | TGCGCCAGCAGCTTCCAGGGGACTGAGAGTGAAAAACTGTTTTTT | CASSFQGTESEKLFF
few | TRBJ1-2 | TRBV20-1 | NA | TGCAGTGCTAGTCTAGGTTGGGATGGCTACACCTTC | CSASLGWDGYTF
NA | TRBJ2-2 | TRBV15 | TRBD1 | TGTGCCACCAGCAGATCCACGGACAGGGGGCGCACCGGGGAGCTGTTTTTT | CATSRSTDRGRTGELFF
NA | TRBJ1-1 | TRBV3-1 | NA | TGTGCCAGCAGCCAAGCCCAGGGAGGTTGGAGCACTGAAGCTTTCTTT | CASSQAQGGWSTEAFF
few | TRBJ2-1 | TRBV11-1 | TRBD2 | TGTGCCAGCAGCTTAGCCCGTTGGCGTAGCGGGAGGCCCCAGACCTACAATGAGCAGTTCTTC | CASSLARWRSGRPQTYNEQFF
few | TRBJ1-5 | TRBV28 | NA | TGTGCCAGCAGTTTAGTAGCTCGGGGGGCTCGCAATCAGCCCCAGCATTTT | CASSLVARGARNQPQHF
few | TRBJ2-4 | TRBV3-1 | TRBD1 | TGTGCCAGCAGCCAAGCCTTACCGCAGGGGGCGAACCACATTCAGTACTTC | CASSQALPQGANHIQYF
few | TRBJ2-1 | TRBV20-1 | NA | TGCAGTGCTAGAGAGCGGTACAATGAGCAGTTCTTC | CSARERYNEQFF
few | TRBJ2-7 | TRBV15 | NA | TGTGCCACCAGCACTTTCCGGGGTAAAGGTTACGAGCAGTACTTC | CATSTFRGKGYEQYF
few | TRBJ1-4 | TRBV12-3/TRBV12-4 | NA | TGTGCCAGCTCCCGTACTAATGAAAAACTGTTTTTT | CASSRTNEKLFF
NA | TRBJ1-1 | TRBV27 | NA | TGTGCCAGCAGTCCGTGGACGGGGGAAGCTTTCTTT | CASSPWTGEAFF
many | TRBJ2-2 | TRBV5-1 | TRBD1 | TGCGCCAGTTGGACAGGGTCAAACACCGGGGAGCTGTTTTTT | CASWTGSNTGELFF
few | TRBJ2-7 | TRBV14 | TRBD1 | TGTGCCAGCAGCCGGACAGGGATCGAGCAGTACTTC | CASSRTGIEQYF
few | TRBJ2-1 | TRBV18 | NA | TGTGCCAGCTCACCTGGAGGAGAAAGCGGGTGGCCCTCCTACAATGAGCAGTTCTTC | CASSPGGESGWPSYNEQFF
few | TRBJ2-2 | TRBV6-5 | TRBD1 | TGTGCCAGCAGGTATCAACAGGGGGCGAACACCGGGGAGCTGTTTTTT | CASRYQQGANTGELFF
NA | TRBJ2-1 | TRBV7-2 | TRBD2 | TGTGCCAGCAGCTTAGGCAGTCATAGCGGGAGGATTCTGTTCTTC | CASSLGSHSGRILFF
few | TRBJ2-1 | TRBV7-8 | TRBD2 | TGTGCCAGCAGCCCCCTCTGGTCAGGACTAGCGTTCAATGAGCAGTTCTTC | CASSPLWSGLAFNEQFF
few | TRBJ1-1 | TRBV4-1 | NA | TGCGCCAGCAGCCCAGGGGCTTCCGAAGCTTTCTTT | CASSPGASEAFF
NA | TRBJ2-1 | TRBV12-3/TRBV12-4 | NA | TGTGCCAGCAGTTTCCCTCTGTTCTTC | CASSFPLFF
many | TRBJ2-6 | TRBV7-8 | TRBD2 | TGTGCCAGCAGCTTAGTGGGGGGGGTCGCTGGGGCCAACGTCCTGACTTTC | CASSLVGGVAGANVLTF
few | TRBJ2-7 | TRBV28 | TRBD1 | TGTGCCAGCAGTTCGGGACAGGGTGGGGAGCAGTACTTC | CASSSGQGGEQYF
NA | TRBJ2-2 | TRBV4-2 | NA | TGTGCCAGCAGACCTAGCGCCCAAAAATACACCGGGGAGCTGTTTTTT | CASRPSAQKYTGELFF
few | TRBJ1-1 | TRBV6-1 | NA | TGTGCCAGCAGTCAACAGGGAGGGCCCACTGAAGCTTTCTTT | CASSQQGGPTEAFF
NA | TRBJ2-1 | TRBV4-3 | NA | TGCGCCAGCAGCCAAGACAGGATACCCTACAATGAGCAGTTCTTC | CASSQDRIPYNEQFF
NA | TRBJ2-3 | TRBV20-1 | TRBD1 | TGCAGCCTCCGGGACAGCTACACAGATACGCAGTATTTT | CSLRDSYTDTQYF
many | TRBJ1-1 | TRBV5-1 | NA | TGCGCCAGCAGCTTCCAGACGGGGGCGAGCACTGAAGCTTTCTTT | CASSFQTGASTEAFF
few | TRBJ1-2 | TRBV9 | TRBD1 | TGTGCCAGCAGCGTAGAGCCAGGGGGGGACGACTATGGCTACACCTTC | CASSVEPGGDDYGYTF
many | TRBJ2-1 | TRBV6-5 | TRBD2 | TGTGCCAGCAGTTACGGGTCTAGCGGAAAATACAATGAGCAGTTCTTC | CASSYGSSGKYNEQFF
few | TRBJ1-3 | TRBV9 | NA | TGTGCCAGCAGCGGGGGAATCTGGGACACCATATATTTT | CASSGGIWDTIYF
NA | TRBJ2-7 | TRBV3-1 | NA | TGTGCCAGCAGCCAAGATGGCGGTGACCGCTACGAGCAGTACTTC | CASSQDGGDRYEQYF
NA | TRBJ1-6 | TRBV3-1 | NA | TGTGCCAGCAGCCAAGATCCCGAATCACCCCTCCACTTT | CASSQDPESPLHF
few | TRBJ2-1 | TRBV4-2 | NA | TGTGCCAGCAGCCAGACAGGTAACCCCTACAATGAGCAGTTCTTC | CASSQTGNPYNEQFF
NA | TRBJ2-1 | TRBV28 | TRBD2 | TGTGCCAGCAGTACACGACTAGCGGGGGCTTACAATGAGCAGTTCTTC | CASSTRLAGAYNEQFF
NA | TRBJ2-7 | TRBV4-2 | NA | TGTGCCAGCAGCCAAGACTCGCAGGGGGGCGAGCAGTACTTC | CASSQDSQGGEQYF
few | TRBJ2-3 | TRBV24-1 | TRBD2 | TGTGCCACCAGTGAATTAACGACGGGGGGGCAGTATTTT | CATSELTTGGQYF
NA | TRBJ1-4 | TRBV27 | TRBD1 | TGTGCCAGCAGGCACAGACAGGGGACTAATGAAAAACTGTTTTTT | CASRHRQGTNEKLFF
NA | TRBJ2-2 | TRBV3-1 | NA | TGTGCCAGCAGCCGAGTGGCGGGGAACACCGGGGAGCTGTTTTTT | CASSRVAGNTGELFF